Following are 20 T cell receptor beta chains from one sample sequenced in a study of CD8+CD57+ T cells in acquired aplastic anemia. The authors sequenced patients whose flow cytometry had shown CD8+CD57+ cell expansion. Genomic DNA, the template, was used for profiling of the TCR beta VDJ and CDR3. TCRdb analysed the reads with MiXCR anew, one entry per CDR3 protein. The sample records over 250,000 distinct CDR3 sequences, 45% to 65% being singletons. The sample consisted of sorted CD4+, CD8+, or CD8+CD57+ T cells (not recorded which) from PBMCs. The receptors were sampled from a human donor with aplastic anemia.

This clonotype was seen ten or more times. The gene calls are TRBV11-2 and TRBJ1-2; TRBD1 matches 7 bases. Germline V gives CDR1 SGHAT, CDR2 FQNNGV. The CDR3 covers 14 residues. Trimming removed 4 bases from V and 5 bases from J; junction bases left unmatched: 7. CDR3 in amino acids: CASSSNGDRYGYTF. CDR3 coding DNA: TGTGCCAGCAGCTCCAACGGGGACAGATATGGCTACACCTTC.

The chain uses TRBV24-1 and TRBJ2-7; D may be TRBD1 (6 bases). The CDR3 length is 13 residues. V was shortened by 9 bases and J by 7 bases, with 18 bases between the two germline ends. CDR1 is KGHDR, CDR2 SFDVKD, per germline. CDR3: CATRQEATGEQYF. The CDR3 DNA reads as TGTGCCACCCGACAGGAAGCTACGGGGGAGCAGTACTTC.

This clonotype was seen ten or more times. V gene TRBV29-1 combines with J gene TRBJ2-7; the D gene could be TRBD1 or TRBD2 (5 bases each). Looked up from germline, CDR1 is SQVTM and CDR2 is ANQGSEA. Trimming left V 4 bases short and J 11 bases short, with 21 bases between. The CDR3 is made up of 13 amino acids. The CDR3 bases are TGCAGCGTTGCCGGGACGGACGTACGAGTGAAGTACTTC. Translation: CSVAGTDVRVKYF.

This clonotype was seen ten or more times. This chain uses TRBV29-1 with TRBJ2-7; 8 nucleotides agree with TRBD2. The germline gives CDR1 SQVTM, CDR2 ANQGSEA. The CDR3 extends over 15 amino acids. Unmatched junction bases numbered 11, after V lost 4 bases and J lost 3 bases. DNA for the CDR3: TGCAGCGTTGTCTTAGCGGGGAGAGGGCTCTACGAGCAGTACTTC. Translating gives CSVVLAGRGLYEQYF.

This clonotype was seen just once. The V gene is TRBV7-2, the J gene TRBJ2-7; 7 positions agree with TRBD1. The V gene end was trimmed by 2 bases and the J gene end by 0 bases; junction bases not matched to a gene: 10. Per the germline V gene, CDR1 is SGHTA and CDR2 is FQGNSA. The CDR3 length is 17 residues. CDR3 loop: CASSLLPGQTSSYEQYF. In DNA, the CDR3 is TGTGCCAGCAGCTTATTACCGGGACAGACCAGCTCCTACGAGCAGTACTTC.

The V call is TRBV7-2, the J call TRBJ2-5; 8 nucleotides agree with TRBD1. The V gene end was trimmed by 5 bases and the J gene end by 5 bases; junction bases not matched to a gene: 10. There are 15 residues in the CDR3. CDR1 and CDR2 (germline): SGHTA, FQGNSA. The CDR3 protein is CASSPGGRGRETQYF. CDR3 DNA sequence: TGTGCCAGCAGCCCAGGGGGCAGGGGACGGGAGACCCAGTACTTC.

The V and J genes are TRBV7-3 and TRBJ2-7, with 9 bases matching TRBD1. CDR1 and CDR2 from the germline V gene are SGHTA and FQGTGA. V trimming: 4 bases; J trimming: 0 bases; junction bases outside the gene matches: 7. The CDR3 extends over 16 amino acids. CDR3: CASSSRGQGSSYEQYF. The CDR3 bases are TGTGCCAGCAGCTCTCGCGGACAGGGGAGCTCCTACGAGCAGTACTTC.

As concerns this clonotype: Mismatch with germline at one junction end may stem from a read error. The chain carries TRBV7-7 and TRBJ2-5; a possible D gene is TRBD2 (6 bases). Per germline, CDR1 SSHAT and CDR2 FNYEAQ (reference sequence). CDR3 length: 14 residues. The CDR3 loop is CASSLGRGMETQYF. CDR3 DNA sequence: TGTGCTAGCAGCTTAGGACGGGGGATGGAGACCCAGTACTTC.

This clonotype was seen at least ten times. CDR3 coding DNA: TGTGCCAGCACTCGGACAGCGAACAACTATGGCTACACCTTC. It encodes CASTRTANNYGYTF. This chain joins TRBV2 and TRBJ1-2; a possible D gene is TRBD1 (6 bases). Trimming left V 7 bases short and J 2 bases short, with 14 bases between. CDR1 and CDR2 from the germline V gene are SNHLY and FYNNEI. The CDR3 covers 14 residues. The full variable domain, with the rest looked up from reference TRBV2 and TRBJ1-2, is EPEVTQTPSHQVTQMGQEVILRCVPISNHLYFYWYRQILGQKVEFLVSFYNNEISEKSEIFDDQFSVERPDGSNFTLKIRSTKLEDSAMYFCASTRTANNYGYTFGSGTRLTVV.

The chain combines TRBV24-1 with TRBJ2-1; maybe TRBD2 (5 bases). V was trimmed by 5 bases and J by 8 bases, leaving 12 bases between them. Germline lookup yields CDR1 KGHDR and CDR2 SFDVKD. The CDR3 loop spans 13 amino acids. The CDR3 coding sequence is TGTGCCACCAGTGGGGGAGCCCGCGATGAGCAGTTCTTC. It is translated as CATSGGARDEQFF.

Concerning this clonotype: The missing conserved phenylalanine or tryptophan at the end of this CDR3 makes a read error likely. The chain carries TRBV2 and TRBJ1-1, with D perhaps TRBD1 (6 bases). This CDR3 has 14 amino acids. Germline lookup yields CDR1 SNHLY and CDR2 FYNNEI. In DNA, the CDR3 is TGTGCCATCAGTGAGACAGGCTTGAACACTGAAGCTTTCTCT. It encodes CAISETGLNTEAFS.

On this clonotype: A junction boundary mismatches the germline segment, possibly from a read error. The chain is built from TRBV19 and TRBJ1-6, with D possibly TRBD1 on 6 matching bases. The CDR3 has 13 residues. Germline V CDR1 and CDR2: LNHDA, SQIVND (reference sequence). In DNA form, the CDR3 reads TGTGCCAGTAGTCTTCCACAGGGATCACACCTCCACTTT. Translating gives CASSLPQGSHLHF.

The chain is built from TRBV2 and TRBJ2-3, with a tentative D call TRBD2 (5 bases). Trimming took off 0 bases at V and 8 bases at J, with 6 bases between the two ends. Germline lookup yields CDR1 SNHLY and CDR2 FYNNEI. The length of the CDR3 is 12 residues. The DNA for the CDR3 is TGTGCCAGCAGTGAAGCGGCGGGTACGCAGTATTTT. Its protein is CASSEAAGTQYF.

The chain links TRBV27 to TRBJ2-3; 8 bases align to TRBD2. The CDR3 is made up of 15 amino acids. CDR1 is MNHEY, CDR2 SMNVEV, per germline (reference sequence). V lost 6 bases to trimming and J lost 7 bases; unmatched junction nucleotides: 12. CDR3 in DNA: TGTGCCAGCAGCCTCGCCACGGGGGGGAAAAATACGCAGTATTTT. Translating it yields CASSLATGGKNTQYF.

This clonotype was observed a handful of times. The gene calls are TRBV29-1 and TRBJ2-4, with D perhaps matching TRBD2 (7 bases). The CDR3 has 16 residues. Germline CDR1 reads SQVTM; CDR2 reads ANQGSEA. V gave up 7 bases and J gave up 8 bases, with 27 bases separating them. In nucleotides, the CDR3 is TGCAGCGCTGTGGGGGGCGGGAGCGAATGGGAGGACATTCAGTACTTC. It translates to CSAVGGGSEWEDIQYF.

The V call is TRBV7-2, the J call TRBJ2-5, with 9 bases matching TRBD1. CDR3 length equals 16 residues. Germline lookup yields CDR1 SGHTA and CDR2 FQGNSA. The V and J ends lost 6 bases and 2 bases, in that order; junction bases with no gene match: 10. For the CDR3, the DNA is TGTGCCAGCAGATCCCAGTCCGGGACAGGGCAAGAGACCCAGTACTTC. It is translated as CASRSQSGTGQETQYF.

The CDR3, as DNA: TGTGCCACCAGTACGGATAGCAATCAGCCCCAGCATTTT. It codes for CATSTDSNQPQHF. This chain connects TRBV24-1 to TRBJ1-5; the D is unclear. The CDR3 length is 13 residues. Germline CDR1 is KGHDR and CDR2 is SFDVKD. V lost 6 bases and J lost 0, with 5 bases in between.

The chain couples TRBV24-1 to TRBJ2-1; TRBD1 might be the D (5 bases). The ends were cut back, 10 bases at V and 7 bases at J, with 13 bases in the middle. This CDR3 region has 12 residues. Germline V gene data show CDR1 as KGHDR and CDR2 as SFDVKD. The CDR3 protein is CATAREGNEQFF. The CDR3 coding sequence is TGTGCCACAGCCAGGGAAGGGAATGAGCAGTTCTTC.

Many counts were recorded for this clonotype. The genes are TRBV7-8 and TRBJ1-1; TRBD1 matches 7 bases. Looked up from germline, CDR1 is SGHVS and CDR2 is FQNEAQ. Trimming removed 1 base from V and 1 base from J; junction bases left unmatched: 0. The CDR3 consists of 14 residues. CDR3 amino acids: CASSLGDRNTEAFF. CDR3 nucleotides: TGTGCCAGCAGCTTAGGGGACAGGAACACTGAAGCTTTCTTT.

The chain links TRBV2 to TRBJ2-5; D unclear. CDR1 is SNHLY and CDR2 is FYNNEI in the germline V gene. The CDR3 consists of 13 residues. V lost 5 bases to trimming and J lost 0 bases, with 7 bases between them. In DNA, the CDR3 is TGTGCCAGCAGTATTACATACCAAGAGACCCAGTACTTC. Translation gives CASSITYQETQYF.